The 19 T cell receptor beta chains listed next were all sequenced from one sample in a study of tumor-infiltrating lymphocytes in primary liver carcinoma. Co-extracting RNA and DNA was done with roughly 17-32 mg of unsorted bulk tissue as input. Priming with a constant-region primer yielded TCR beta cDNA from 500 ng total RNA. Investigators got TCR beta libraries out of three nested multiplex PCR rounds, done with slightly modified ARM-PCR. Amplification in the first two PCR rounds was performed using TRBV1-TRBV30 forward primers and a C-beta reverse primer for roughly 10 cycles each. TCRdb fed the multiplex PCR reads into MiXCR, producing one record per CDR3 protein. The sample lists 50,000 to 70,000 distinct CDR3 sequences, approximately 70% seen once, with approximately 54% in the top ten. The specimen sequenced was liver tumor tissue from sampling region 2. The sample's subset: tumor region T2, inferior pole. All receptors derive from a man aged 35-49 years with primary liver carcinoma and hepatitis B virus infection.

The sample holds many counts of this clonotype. This chain's CDR3 is CASRGQMNTEAFF. Written as DNA, the CDR3 is TGTGCCAGCAGAGGACAGATGAACACTGAAGCTTTCTTT. The chain uses TRBV25-1 and TRBJ1-1; TRBD1 is a possible D gene (6 bases). This CDR3 has 13 residues. Germline assignment: CDR1 MGHDK and CDR2 SYGVNS. Trimming stripped 6 bases from V and 0 bases from J, with 8 bases between.

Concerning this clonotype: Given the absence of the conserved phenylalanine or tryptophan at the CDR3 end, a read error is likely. The DNA for the CDR3 is TGTGCTAGCTGTGGAAAACCGGGACTAGCGGGAGGGCCACACGAGCAGTACTTA. This codes for CASCGKPGLAGGPHEQYL. The chain uses TRBV4-2 and TRBJ2-7; 16 bases agree with TRBD2. The CDR3 spans 18 residues. CDR1 LGHNA and CDR2 YNFKEQ come from the germline V gene.

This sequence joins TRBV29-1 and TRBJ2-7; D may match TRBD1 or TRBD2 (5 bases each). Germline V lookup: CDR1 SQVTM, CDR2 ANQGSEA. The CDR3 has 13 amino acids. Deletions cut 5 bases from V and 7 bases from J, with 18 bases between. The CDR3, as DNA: TGCAGCGTTTCCCGGGGCCCTACTGGGGAGCAGTACTTC. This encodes CSVSRGPTGEQYF.

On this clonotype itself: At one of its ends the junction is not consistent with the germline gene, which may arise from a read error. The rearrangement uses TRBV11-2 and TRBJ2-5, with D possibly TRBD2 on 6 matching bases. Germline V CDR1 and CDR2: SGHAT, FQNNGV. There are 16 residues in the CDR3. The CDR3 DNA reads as TGTGCCAGCAGCCCAGCTCCTGGTGGGGGGAAAGAGACACAGTACTTC. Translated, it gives CASSPAPGGGKETQYF.

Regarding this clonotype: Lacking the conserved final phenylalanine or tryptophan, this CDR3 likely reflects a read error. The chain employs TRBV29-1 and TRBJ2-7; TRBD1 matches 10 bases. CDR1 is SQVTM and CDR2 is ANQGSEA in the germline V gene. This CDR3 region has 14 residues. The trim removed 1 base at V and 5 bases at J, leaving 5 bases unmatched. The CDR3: CSVEGQGACNEQYL. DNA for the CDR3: TGCAGCGTTGAAGGACAGGGGGCGTGCAACGAGCAGTACTTA.

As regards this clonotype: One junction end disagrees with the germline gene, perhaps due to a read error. DNA for the CDR3: TGTGTCAGCTGTTTTCGGGGATGGCCCAATGAGCAGTTCTTC. Residues: CVSCFRGWPNEQFF. This chain joins TRBV12-3 or TRBV12-4 and TRBJ2-1, with D possibly matching TRBD2 (5 bases). This CDR3 region has 14 residues.

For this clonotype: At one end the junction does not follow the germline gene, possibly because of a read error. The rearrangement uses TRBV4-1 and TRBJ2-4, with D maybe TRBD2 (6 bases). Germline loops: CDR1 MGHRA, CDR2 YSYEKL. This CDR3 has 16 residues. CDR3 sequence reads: CASSHADGGAKNIEYF. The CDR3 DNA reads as TGCGCCAGCAGCCATGCGGACGGGGGAGCCAAAAACATTGAGTACTTC.

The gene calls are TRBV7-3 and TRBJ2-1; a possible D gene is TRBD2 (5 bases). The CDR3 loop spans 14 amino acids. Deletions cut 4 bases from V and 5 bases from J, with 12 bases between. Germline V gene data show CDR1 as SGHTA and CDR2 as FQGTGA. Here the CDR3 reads CASSSPLVNNEQFF. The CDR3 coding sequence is TGTGCCAGCAGCTCACCACTAGTGAACAATGAGCAGTTCTTC. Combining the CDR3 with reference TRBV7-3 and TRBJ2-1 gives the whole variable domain GAGVSQTPSNKVTEKGKYVELRCDPISGHTALYWYRQSLGQGPEFLIYFQGTGAADDSGLPNDRFFAVRPEGSVSTLKIQRTERGDSAVYLCASSSPLVNNEQFFGPGTRLTVL.

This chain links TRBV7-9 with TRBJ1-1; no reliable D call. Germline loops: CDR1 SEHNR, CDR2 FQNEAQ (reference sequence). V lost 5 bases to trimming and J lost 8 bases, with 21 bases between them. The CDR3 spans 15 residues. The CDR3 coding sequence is TGTGCCAGCAGCGCCAACAGAGTTGGGGTGACCGAAGCTTTCTTT. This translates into CASSANRVGVTEAFF.

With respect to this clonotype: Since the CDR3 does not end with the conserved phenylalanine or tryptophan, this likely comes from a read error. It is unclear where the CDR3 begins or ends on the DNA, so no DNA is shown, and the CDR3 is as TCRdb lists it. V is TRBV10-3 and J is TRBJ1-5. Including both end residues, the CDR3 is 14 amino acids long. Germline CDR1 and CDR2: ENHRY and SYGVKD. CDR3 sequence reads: CAISEYEDDQPQRY.

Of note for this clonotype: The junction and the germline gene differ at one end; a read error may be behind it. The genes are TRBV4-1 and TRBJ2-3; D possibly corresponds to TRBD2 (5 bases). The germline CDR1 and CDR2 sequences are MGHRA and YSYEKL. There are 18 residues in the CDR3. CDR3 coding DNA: TGCGCCAGCGGCCATACCATTGCCCTAGCAGGAGTCACCGATACGCAGTATTTT. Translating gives CASGHTIALAGVTDTQYF.

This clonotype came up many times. In DNA, the CDR3 is TGTGCCAGCAGCCTCGGACAGTACAACTACGAGCAGTACTTC. Its translation is CASSLGQYNYEQYF. The J gene is TRBJ2-7, the V gene TRBV13; a weak D match, TRBD1 (6 bases). Deletions cut 5 bases from V and 3 bases from J, with 14 bases between. The CDR3 has 14 residues. The V gene's germline CDR1 is PRHDT and CDR2 FYEKMQ (reference sequence).

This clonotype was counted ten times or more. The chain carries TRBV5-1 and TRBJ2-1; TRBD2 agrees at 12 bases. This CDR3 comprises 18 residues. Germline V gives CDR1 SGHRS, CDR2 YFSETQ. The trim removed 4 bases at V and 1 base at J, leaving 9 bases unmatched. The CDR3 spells CASSGLLAGGPSYNEQFF. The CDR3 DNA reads TGCGCCAGCAGCGGCCTTCTAGCGGGAGGGCCTTCCTACAATGAGCAGTTCTTC.

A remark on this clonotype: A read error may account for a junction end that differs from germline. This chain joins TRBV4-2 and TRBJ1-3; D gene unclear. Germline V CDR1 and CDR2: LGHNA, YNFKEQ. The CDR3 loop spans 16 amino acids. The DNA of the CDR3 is TGTGCGAGCAGCCAAGATGTAGGCCCCACTGGAAACACCATATATTTT. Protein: CASSQDVGPTGNTIYF.

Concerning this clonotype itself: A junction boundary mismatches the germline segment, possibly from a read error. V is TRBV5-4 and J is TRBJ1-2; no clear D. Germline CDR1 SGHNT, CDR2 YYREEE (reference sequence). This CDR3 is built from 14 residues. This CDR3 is CANSLIESSYGYTF. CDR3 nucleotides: TGTGCCAACAGCTTGATTGAATCTTCATATGGCTACACCTTC.

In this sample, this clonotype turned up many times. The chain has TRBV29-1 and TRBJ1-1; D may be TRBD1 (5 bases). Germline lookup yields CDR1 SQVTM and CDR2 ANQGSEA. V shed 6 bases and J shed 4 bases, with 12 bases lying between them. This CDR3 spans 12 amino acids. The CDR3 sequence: CSVITGGTEAFF. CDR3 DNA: TGCAGCGTGATAACGGGGGGCACTGAAGCTTTCTTT.

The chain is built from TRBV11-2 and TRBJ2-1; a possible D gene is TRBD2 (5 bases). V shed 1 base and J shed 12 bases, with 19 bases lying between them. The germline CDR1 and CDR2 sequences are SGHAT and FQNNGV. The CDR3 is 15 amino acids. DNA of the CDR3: TGTGCCAGCAGCTTAGGAACTAGAGGGAAGCTTGTGCAGTTCTTC. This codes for CASSLGTRGKLVQFF. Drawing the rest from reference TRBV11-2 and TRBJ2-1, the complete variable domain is EAGVAQSPRYKIIEKRQSVAFWCNPISGHATLYWYQQILGQGPKLLIQFQNNGVVDDSQLPKDRFSAERLKGVDSTLKIQPAKLEDSAVYLCASSLGTRGKLVQFFGPGTRLTVL.

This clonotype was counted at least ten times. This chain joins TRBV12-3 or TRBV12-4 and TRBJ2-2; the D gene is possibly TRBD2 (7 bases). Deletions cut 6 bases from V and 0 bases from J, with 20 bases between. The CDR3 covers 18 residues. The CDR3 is CASSFPTGGLANTGELFF. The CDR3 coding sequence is TGTGCCAGCAGCTTCCCCACGGGGGGCTTAGCGAACACCGGGGAGCTGTTTTTT.

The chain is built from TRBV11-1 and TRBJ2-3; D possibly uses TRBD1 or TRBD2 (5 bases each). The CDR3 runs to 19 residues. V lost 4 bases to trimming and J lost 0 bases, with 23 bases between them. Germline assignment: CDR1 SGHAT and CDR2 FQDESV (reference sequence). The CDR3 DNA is TGTGCCAGCAGCTATGGGGGAAGCTCTGTTGGAGCCAGCACAGATACGCAGTATTTT. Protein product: CASSYGGSSVGASTDTQYF.